This T cell receptor (beta chain) was sequenced for a study of T cell changes during pregnancy in multiple sclerosis. Data came from immunoSEQ multiplex PCR; TCRdb stores just in-frame clones and leaves some out. Among roughly 15,000 clones listed, 80% to 90% were seen once. The CDR3 contains 14 residues. With V trimmed by 9 bases and J by 2 bases, 9 bases remained unmatched. Per germline, CDR1 SGHKS and CDR2 YYEKEE (reference sequence). The source was CD8+ T cells from peripheral blood mononuclear cells, collected in the first trimester of pregnancy. This chain connects TRBV5-5 to TRBJ2-3; 7 bases are shared with TRBD1. The receptor was isolated from a female donor with multiple sclerosis, enrolled in a pregnancy study. The CDR3 DNA reads as TGTGCCACGGGACAGTCCCACTTCACAGATACGCAGTATTTT. Its protein product is CATGQSHFTDTQYF.